This T cell receptor (beta chain) was identified during a study of CD4+ T cells in melanoma. This clone was found a few times. Its cognate antigen is unknown. The CDR3 spans 14 residues. The V end lost 5 bases, the J end lost 3 bases, and 14 bases lay between the germline ends. Germline V gene data show CDR1 as SGHRS and CDR2 as YFSETQ. Overall study findings and caveats: A reported correlation linked neoantigen-specific CD4+ T cells to CD8+, macrophage and B cell function.

Clones were read by immunoSEQ multiplex PCR, and TCRdb kept only the in-frame ones, dropping some. The sample yields tens of thousands of clones, more than 60% seen once. The receptor's source is a human donor with melanoma. The specimen was tumor tissue. The V gene is TRBV5-1, the J gene TRBJ1-1; unclear D gene. Here the CDR3 DNA reads TGCGCCAGCAGTAGTAAGGAGGTGGACACTGAAGCTTTCTTT. Translated: CASSSKEVDTEAFF. Full variable domain (missing parts from reference TRBV5-1 and TRBJ1-1): KAGVTQTPRYLIKTRGQQVTLSCSPISGHRSVSWYQQTPGQGLQFLFEYFSETQRNKGNFPGRFSGRQFSNSRSEMNVSTLELGDSALYLCASSSKEVDTEAFFGQGTRLTVV.